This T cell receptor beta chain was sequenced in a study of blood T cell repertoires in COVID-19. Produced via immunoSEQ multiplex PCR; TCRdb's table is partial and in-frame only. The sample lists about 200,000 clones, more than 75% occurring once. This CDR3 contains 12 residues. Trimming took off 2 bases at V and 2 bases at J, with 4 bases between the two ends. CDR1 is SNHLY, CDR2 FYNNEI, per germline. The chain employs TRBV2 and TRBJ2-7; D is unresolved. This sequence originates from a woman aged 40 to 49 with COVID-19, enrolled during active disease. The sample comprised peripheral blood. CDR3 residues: CASSEQAYEQYF. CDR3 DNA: TGTGCCAGCAGTGAACAGGCCTACGAGCAGTACTTC.